The rows below give T cell receptor beta chains drawn from one sample of a study of CD8 T cells in Susac syndrome. TCRdb itself ran the immunoSEQ multiplex PCR reads through MiXCR, one entry per CDR3 protein. The repertoire holds more than 150,000 distinct CDR3 sequences, with 85% to 95% as singletons. The sample was CD8+ T cells from PBMCs. These receptors originate from a human donor with multiple sclerosis. Both conserved end residues are part of each CDR3. A D gene is named only where the DNA matches it firmly. Not all rows give a size; the values are once, few, many and, for expanded clones, a class.

abundance,j_gene,len,d_gene,v_gene,CDR3nt,CDR3aa
NA,TRBJ2-1,17,TRBD2,TRBV13,TGTGCCAGCAGCTTAGGCCGGGGACTAGCGGGGGGATATGAGCAGTTCTTC,CASSLGRGLAGGYEQFF
NA,TRBJ2-1,16,TRBD1,TRBV4-3,TGCGCCAGCAGCCAAGACGTAACCGGGACAGGGTCCGAGCAGTTCTTC,CASSQDVTGTGSEQFF
NA,TRBJ2-3,15,TRBD2,TRBV18,TGTGCCAGCTCACGAGCGGGGGGCAGCACAGATACGCAGTATTTT,CASSRAGGSTDTQYF
once,TRBJ2-7,15,NA,TRBV28,TGTGCCAGCAGTTTATCTAGGGGCGCAGGGTACGAGCAGTACTTC,CASSLSRGAGYEQYF
once,TRBJ2-1,14,NA,TRBV20-1,TGCAGTGCTAGGAAGGGATTACGCGGCGATGAGCAGTTCTTC,CSARKGLRGDEQFF
once,TRBJ1-2,14,TRBD1,TRBV7-9,TGTGCCAGCAGCCTCAAGGACAGGTTCTATGGCTACACCTTC,CASSLKDRFYGYTF
NA,TRBJ2-4,17,TRBD2,TRBV29-1,TGCAGCGTAGAAGGGACTAGCGGGGAAAAAGCAAGAAACATTCAGTACTTC,CSVEGTSGEKARNIQYF
NA,TRBJ2-7,13,TRBD1,TRBV5-1,TGCGCCAGCAGCTCGGACAGGGGACACGAGCAGTACTTC,CASSSDRGHEQYF
once,TRBJ2-7,15,NA,TRBV27,TGTGCCAGCAGCTCCCAGGGTTACGGCTACTACGAGCAGTACTTC,CASSSQGYGYYEQYF
NA,TRBJ1-6,13,NA,TRBV20-1,TGCAGTGCTAGAGAGGCCGGGGCGGGCCCCCTCCACTTT,CSAREAGAGPLHF
once,TRBJ2-7,11,TRBD2,TRBV27,TGTGCCAGCAGTTCGGCTAGCGGGTTGTACTTC,CASSSASGLYF
NA,TRBJ1-2,13,NA,TRBV10-3,TGTGCCATCCGGAGGAAGGGCGGAGAAGGCTACACCTTC,CAIRRKGGEGYTF
few,TRBJ2-1,15,TRBD1,TRBV27,TGTGCCAGCAGTCTGACAGGGGGCTCCTACAATGAGCAGTTCTTC,CASSLTGGSYNEQFF
NA,TRBJ1-1,10,NA,TRBV29-1,TGCAGCGTTCAGGGTACTGAAGCTTTCTTT,CSVQGTEAFF
NA,TRBJ2-5,11,NA,TRBV21-1,TGTGCGCGATATCGTCAAGAGACCCAGTACTTC,CARYRQETQYF
NA,TRBJ2-1,15,TRBD1,TRBV30,TGTGCCTGGAGTGCGACCGGGACAGGGAACTTTGGGCAGTTCTTC,CAWSATGTGNFGQFF
NA,TRBJ1-2,16,NA,TRBV4-1,TGCGCCAGCAGCCAAGATTTAGGAGGGGGTTACTATGGCTACACCTTC,CASSQDLGGGYYGYTF
NA,TRBJ2-1,15,TRBD2,TRBV29-1,TGCAGCGTTGTATACAGCGGGGGGGCCTACAATGAGCAGTTCTTC,CSVVYSGGAYNEQFF
NA,TRBJ2-7,15,TRBD2,TRBV3-1,TGTGCCAGCAGCCCAGGACTAGCGGGGGGCTACGAGCAGTACTTC,CASSPGLAGGYEQYF
NA,TRBJ2-7,16,TRBD2,TRBV28,TGTGCCAGCAGAACTCTGAGCGGGGGGCCCAACTACGAGCAGTACTTC,CASRTLSGGPNYEQYF
NA,TRBJ2-7,14,NA,TRBV3-1,TGTGCCAGCAGCCAAGACCCCGCAGTCTACGAGCAGTACTTC,CASSQDPAVYEQYF
NA,TRBJ1-6,14,TRBD1,TRBV5-6,TGTGCCAGCAGCTGGGGGACAGGCGCGGCGACCCTCCACTTT,CASSWGTGAATLHF
NA,TRBJ1-2,13,NA,TRBV23-1,TGCGCCAGCAGTCCCCCAGACCAGGATGGCTACACCTTC,CASSPPDQDGYTF
NA,TRBJ2-7,14,TRBD1,TRBV13,TGTGCCAGCAGCTCTCAGGGGGCTTCCTACGAGCAGTACTTC,CASSSQGASYEQYF
NA,TRBJ1-6,14,NA,TRBV9,TGTGCCAGCAGCCTTACTCGATATAATTCACCCCTCCACTTT,CASSLTRYNSPLHF
NA,TRBJ2-1,16,TRBD2,TRBV5-1,TGCGCCAGCAGCCTAGCGGGGGACCGCGCGTTCGATGAGCAGTTCTTC,CASSLAGDRAFDEQFF
NA,TRBJ2-2,16,NA,TRBV20-1,TGCAGTGCTAGAGATTCACAGGGTCAGAACACCGGGGAGCTGTTTTTT,CSARDSQGQNTGELFF
NA,TRBJ1-2,15,NA,TRBV6-2/TRBV6-3,TGTGCCAGCAGTTCGCCTATGGAGGGAGACTATGGCTACACCTTC,CASSSPMEGDYGYTF
NA,TRBJ2-5,14,TRBD1,TRBV5-1,TGCGCCAGCAGCTTGGAAGGGGGCGGGGAGACCCAGTACTTC,CASSLEGGGETQYF
NA,TRBJ2-2,13,TRBD2,TRBV29-1,TGCAGCTTTCAACGGGGGGTCACCGGGGAGCTGTTTTTT,CSFQRGVTGELFF
NA,TRBJ1-1,12,NA,TRBV29-1,TGCAGCGTTGAACCATCTTATCGTGAAGCTTTCTTT,CSVEPSYREAFF
NA,TRBJ1-2,15,NA,TRBV29-1,TGCAGCGTTGAAGATCCTGCCAGGGTCGGCTATGGCTACACCTTC,CSVEDPARVGYGYTF
NA,TRBJ2-7,14,NA,TRBV5-1,TGCGCCAGCAGCTTGGAGGCTGGGGACTACGAGCAGTACTTC,CASSLEAGDYEQYF
NA,TRBJ1-1,17,NA,TRBV9,TGTGCCAGCACCGTGGGTTCGGACAGCCCAGGATCCACTGAAGCTTTCTTT,CASTVGSDSPGSTEAFF
NA,TRBJ2-1,20,TRBD2,TRBV9,TGTGCCAGCAGCCATCCCGGGACTAGCGGGGGGGCCGGAGGGTACAATGAGCAGTTCTTC,CASSHPGTSGGAGGYNEQFF
NA,TRBJ2-5,14,NA,TRBV4-1,TGCGCCAGCAGCCAAGTGACAGCCCAAGAGACCCAGTACTTC,CASSQVTAQETQYF
NA,TRBJ1-1,14,TRBD1,TRBV7-9,TGTGCCAGCAGCCTAAACACCAGGGGGACTGAAGCTTTCTTT,CASSLNTRGTEAFF
NA,TRBJ1-1,9,NA,TRBV7-9,TGTGCCAGCAGCTGGGAAGCTTTCTTT,CASSWEAFF
NA,TRBJ1-5,15,NA,TRBV5-1,TGCGCCAGCAGCTTATCGGGGGGGAACAATCAGCCCCAGCATTTT,CASSLSGGNNQPQHF
NA,TRBJ2-7,14,NA,TRBV25-1,TGTGCCATCAAAGACGAGAGTGAGCCCTACGAGCAGTACTTC,CAIKDESEPYEQYF
NA,TRBJ1-2,18,NA,TRBV20-1,TGCAGTGCTAGAGATCCCCCAACATCTATACACGGAAACTATGGCTACACCTTC,CSARDPPTSIHGNYGYTF
NA,TRBJ2-1,13,TRBD1,TRBV5-1,TGCGCCAGCAGCTGGACAGGGTACAGTGAGCAGTTCTTC,CASSWTGYSEQFF
NA,TRBJ2-1,18,TRBD2,TRBV5-4,TGTGCCAGCAGCTTGGAAGGGTGGGGACTAGCGCAATACAATGAGCAGTTCTTC,CASSLEGWGLAQYNEQFF
NA,TRBJ1-5,16,TRBD1,TRBV23-1,TGCGCCAGCAACGCAACTGACAGGGGCTGGAATCAGCCCCAGCATTTT,CASNATDRGWNQPQHF
few,TRBJ1-5,14,NA,TRBV12-5,TGTGCTAGTGGTTTGGGGACAGTCAATCAGCCCCAGCATTTT,CASGLGTVNQPQHF
NA,TRBJ2-2,11,NA,TRBV2,TGTGCCAGCAGAGAAACCGGGGAGCTGTTTTTT,CASRETGELFF
NA,TRBJ1-2,13,NA,TRBV29-1,TGCAGCGCAGACTTAGGACAGTCGAATGGCTACACCTTC,CSADLGQSNGYTF
NA,TRBJ1-2,13,NA,TRBV27,TGTGCCAGCAGTTTGGGTAACCTCTATGGCTACACCTTC,CASSLGNLYGYTF
NA,TRBJ1-1,14,NA,TRBV9,TGTGCCAGCAGCGTACAAGACGGGAACACTGAAGCTTTCTTT,CASSVQDGNTEAFF
NA,TRBJ2-3,12,NA,TRBV7-9,TGTGCCAGCAGCAGAAGCACAGATACGCAGTATTTT,CASSRSTDTQYF
NA,TRBJ1-5,14,NA,TRBV19,TGTGCCAGTAGCGCACTCACAGGCAATCAGCCCCAGCATTTT,CASSALTGNQPQHF